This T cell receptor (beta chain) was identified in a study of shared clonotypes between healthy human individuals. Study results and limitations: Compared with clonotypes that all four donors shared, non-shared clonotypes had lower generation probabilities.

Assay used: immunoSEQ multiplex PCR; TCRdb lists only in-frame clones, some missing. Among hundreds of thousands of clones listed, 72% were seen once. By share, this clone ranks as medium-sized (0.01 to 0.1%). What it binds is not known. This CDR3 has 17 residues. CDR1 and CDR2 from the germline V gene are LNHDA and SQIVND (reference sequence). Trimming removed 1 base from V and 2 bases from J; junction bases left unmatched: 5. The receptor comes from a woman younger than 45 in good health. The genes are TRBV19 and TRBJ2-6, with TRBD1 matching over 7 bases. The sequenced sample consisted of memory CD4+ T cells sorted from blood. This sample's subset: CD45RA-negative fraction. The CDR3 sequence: CASSIGQGEAGANVLTF. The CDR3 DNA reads TGTGCCAGTAGTATAGGACAGGGTGAAGCTGGGGCCAACGTCCTGACTTTC. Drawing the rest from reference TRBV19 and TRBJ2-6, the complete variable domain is DGGITQSPKYLFRKEGQNVTLSCEQNLNHDAMYWYRQDPGQGLRLIYYSQIVNDFQKGDIAEGYSVSREKKESFPLTVTSAQKNPTAFYLCASSIGQGEAGANVLTFGAGSRLTVL.